What follows are 18 T cell receptor beta chains derived from one specimen sequenced in a study of technical replicates of blood from several donors. Sequencing used immunoSEQ multiplex PCR; TCRdb keeps in-frame clones, though not all of them. This sample has 60,000 to 90,000 clones; 97% occur once, and the top ten carry about 0.29%. The sample taken for sequencing was T cells isolated from PBMCs. Every receptor here comes from a human donor in good health.

This chain uses TRBV18 with TRBJ1-5; 7 positions match TRBD1. V was pared by 5 bases and J by 2 bases, with 12 bases of the junction left unmatched. Germline V CDR1 and CDR2: KGHSH, LQKENI. This CDR3 has 17 amino acids. The CDR3 is CASSKTLQGTGNQPQHF. The DNA of the CDR3 is TGTGCCAGCTCAAAAACCTTACAGGGGACGGGCAATCAGCCCCAGCATTTT.

V gene TRBV11-2 combines with J gene TRBJ2-3, with 14 positions matching TRBD2. The V gene end was trimmed by 5 bases and the J gene end by 7 bases; junction bases not matched to a gene: 11. The germline gives CDR1 SGHAT, CDR2 FQNNGV. This CDR3 has 17 residues. The CDR3 region has the DNA TGTGCCAGCAGCACGGGACTAGCGGGAGAGGGAGCGAATACGCAGTATTTT. Protein: CASSTGLAGEGANTQYF.

V and J are TRBV6-1 and TRBJ1-5, with 7 bases identical to TRBD1. With V trimmed by 7 bases and J by 7 bases, 10 bases remained unmatched. The CDR3 totals 14 residues. Germline V CDR1 and CDR2: MNHNS, SASEGT. The CDR3 spells CASIRDSIFQPQHF. The CDR3 DNA reads TGTGCCAGCATTCGGGACAGTATTTTCCAGCCCCAGCATTTT.

This clone was picked up one time. The chain employs TRBV19 and TRBJ1-5; D is possibly TRBD1 (5 bases). Per germline, CDR1 LNHDA and CDR2 SQIVND (reference sequence). Trimming cost V 3 bases and J 6 bases, with 12 bases left between them. This CDR3 region has 14 residues. CDR3 sequence reads: CASSILEGVQPQHF. The CDR3 DNA sequence: TGTGCCAGTAGTATTTTGGAAGGGGTTCAGCCCCAGCATTTT.

The gene calls are TRBV6-5 and TRBJ1-2; 10 nucleotides match TRBD1. The CDR3 is made up of 13 amino acids. Germline-derived CDR1 and CDR2 are MNHEY and SVGAGI. With 2 bases clipped from V and 6 bases from J, the junction kept 0 bases outside the gene matches. The CDR3 reads CASSYDRGHGYTF. CDR3 sequence (DNA): TGTGCCAGCAGTTACGACAGGGGGCATGGCTACACCTTC.

The V call is TRBV2, the J call TRBJ2-2; D is uncertain. Germline V gives CDR1 SNHLY, CDR2 FYNNEI. This CDR3 region has 14 residues. V gave up 4 bases and J gave up 9 bases, with 15 bases separating them. In DNA form, the CDR3 reads TGTGCCAGCAGTGTTTTAGTTCCGGGTCGGGAGCTGTTTTTT. Translating gives CASSVLVPGRELFF.

The genes are TRBV10-3 and TRBJ1-2; 7 nucleotides match TRBD1. V shed 9 bases, J shed 1 base, and the junction held 5 bases outside the gene matches. This CDR3 has 13 amino acids. The germline gives CDR1 ENHRY, CDR2 SYGVKD. The CDR3 DNA sequence: TGTGCCATTTTACAGGGGTTTAACTATGGCTACACCTTC. Translated: CAILQGFNYGYTF.

The chain uses TRBV27 and TRBJ2-7; 9 nucleotides line up with TRBD2. Unmatched junction bases numbered 9, after V lost 7 bases and J lost 2 bases. From germline, CDR1 is MNHEY and CDR2 SMNVEV (reference sequence). There are 15 residues in the CDR3. The CDR3 DNA reads TGTGCCAGCACCAAGACTAGCGGAATAACCTACGAGCAGTACTTC. Its protein product is CASTKTSGITYEQYF.

This chain links TRBV6-5 with TRBJ1-2, with a possible D match to TRBD1 (6 bases). This CDR3 is 15 amino acids long. The germline V and J ends were trimmed by 5 bases and 4 bases, with 17 bases remaining between them. Germline V gives CDR1 MNHEY, CDR2 SVGAGI. The CDR3 here is CASSHRTVLSYGYTF. The CDR3, as DNA: TGTGCCAGCAGTCACCGGACAGTTTTAAGCTATGGCTACACCTTC.

This clone turned up a few times. V usage is TRBV29-1 and J usage is TRBJ1-1; the match to TRBD1 covers 11 bases. With 8 bases clipped from V and 4 bases from J, the junction kept 3 bases outside the gene matches. The CDR3 length is 12 residues. Germline V CDR1 and CDR2: SQVTM, ANQGSEA. The CDR3 reads CSSGQGVTEAFF. CDR3 coding DNA: TGCAGCTCGGGACAGGGGGTCACTGAAGCTTTCTTT.

The sample holds one count of this clone. The V gene is TRBV4-1, the J gene TRBJ1-2; D call uncertain. V lost 5 bases to trimming and J lost 5 bases, with 9 bases between them. CDR3 length equals 12 residues. CDR1 and CDR2 (germline): MGHRA, YSYEKL. The CDR3 DNA follows: TGCGCCAGCAGCTCGCAGAATTATGGCTACACCTTC. As protein: CASSSQNYGYTF.

This chain links TRBV4-2 with TRBJ2-3, with D unresolved. Trimming took off 1 base at V and 4 bases at J, with 6 bases between the two ends. This CDR3 has 13 amino acids. Per germline, CDR1 LGHNA and CDR2 YNFKEQ. In DNA, the CDR3 is TGTGCCAGCAGCCAAGGATCAGCAGATACGCAGTATTTT. Translation: CASSQGSADTQYF.

This clone was counted once. The rearrangement links TRBV29-1 to TRBJ1-2; D remains ambiguous. This CDR3 spans 12 amino acids. V lost 4 bases, J lost 1 base, and 7 bases lay in between. Germline V CDR1 and CDR2: SQVTM, ANQGSEA. The CDR3 here is CSVVTDNYGYTF. The CDR3 bases are TGCAGCGTTGTTACAGATAACTATGGCTACACCTTC.

The chain uses TRBV2 and TRBJ2-6; tentative D call: TRBD1 (6 bases). The V end was cut by 9 bases, the J end by 1 base, with 16 bases between. The CDR3 loop spans 16 amino acids. Looked up from germline, CDR1 is SNHLY and CDR2 is FYNNEI. CDR3 in DNA: TGTGCCAGTAGGCGACAGGTCTATTCTGGGGCCAACGTCCTGACTTTC. The encoded protein is CASRRQVYSGANVLTF.

The chain combines TRBV2 with TRBJ2-1; D gene uncertain. Trimming shortened V by 3 bases and J by 9 bases, and 6 bases separated the two germline ends. The length of the CDR3 is 11 residues. Germline CDR1 reads SNHLY; CDR2 reads FYNNEI. The CDR3 region is CASSDGLEQFF. The CDR3 DNA is TGTGCCAGCAGTGATGGGCTTGAGCAGTTCTTC.

This rearrangement joins TRBV6-6 to TRBJ2-1; 9 nucleotides line up with TRBD1. V shed 7 bases, J shed 7 bases, and the junction held 5 bases outside the gene matches. The CDR3 covers 13 residues. CDR1 MNHNY and CDR2 SVGAGI come from the germline V gene (reference sequence). CDR3 amino acids: CASTGQGVNEQFF. The CDR3 DNA reads TGTGCCAGCACGGGACAGGGTGTTAATGAGCAGTTCTTC.

The V call is TRBV2, the J call TRBJ2-3; D perhaps matches TRBD1 (5 bases). This CDR3 is 15 amino acids long. V lost 7 bases to trimming and J lost 0 bases, with 14 bases between them. Germline values: CDR1 SNHLY, CDR2 FYNNEI. The CDR3 loop is CASKDGQGSTDTQYF. The CDR3 bases are TGTGCCAGCAAGGATGGTCAGGGAAGCACAGATACGCAGTATTTT.

The CDR3 sequence: CASSYLGGTGNEQFF. In DNA form, the CDR3 reads TGTGCCAGCAGTTATCTCGGGGGGACCGGCAATGAGCAGTTCTTC. The rearrangement links TRBV6-6 to TRBJ2-1; 7 bases match TRBD2. The V gene end was trimmed by 3 bases and the J gene end by 6 bases; junction bases not matched to a gene: 8. Per germline, CDR1 MNHNY and CDR2 SVGAGI (reference sequence). This CDR3 has 15 residues.